The 14 T cell receptor beta chains presented below share a single source sample, sequenced in a study of blood T cell repertoires in COVID-19. Libraries were prepared by immunoSEQ multiplex PCR; TCRdb keeps only in-frame clonotypes and omits some of them. Found here are 250,000 or so clones, about 91% of them singletons; the top ten hold over 2%. The source material was PBMCs or T cells enriched from blood (not recorded which). Every receptor here comes from a woman between 40 and 50 years old with acute COVID-19.

J is TRBJ1-1 and V is TRBV4-3; D perhaps matches TRBD1 (5 bases). The length of the CDR3 is 14 residues. V was clipped by 4 bases and J by 4 bases, with 13 bases between them. In germline, CDR1 is LGHNA, CDR2 YSLEER. CDR3 in DNA: TGCGCCAGCAGCCCCACCTCGGGGGTCACTGAAGCTTTCTTT. It is translated as CASSPTSGVTEAFF.

The chain employs TRBV4-3 and TRBJ2-7; weak D call: TRBD1 (6 bases). In germline, CDR1 is LGHNA, CDR2 YSLEER. This CDR3 region has 15 residues. Trimming cost V 3 bases and J 3 bases, with 15 bases left between them. The CDR3 sequence: CASSHRAGAVYEQYF. The CDR3 DNA sequence: TGCGCCAGCAGCCACAGGGCAGGGGCCGTCTACGAGCAGTACTTC.

V and J are TRBV12-3 or TRBV12-4 and TRBJ2-7, with TRBD2 matching 7 bases. Trimming cost V 6 bases and J 9 bases; bases outside gene matches: 8. The CDR3 runs to 12 residues. Written as DNA, the CDR3 is TGTGCCAGCAGCCCCGGGACTACGAGGCAGTACGTC. It codes for CASSPGTTRQYV.

The chain has TRBV5-5 and TRBJ2-7, with 8 bases identical to TRBD2. Per the germline V gene, CDR1 is SGHKS and CDR2 is YYEKEE (reference sequence). Trimming took 0 bases from V and 1 from J; bases not matched to a gene: 3. CDR3 length: 15 amino acids. Here the CDR3 reads CASSLGASGSYEQYF. The CDR3, as DNA: TGTGCCAGCAGCTTGGGAGCTAGCGGGTCCTACGAGCAGTACTTC.

The CDR3 spells CASSSELGASGYEQYV. In DNA, the CDR3 is TGTGCCAGCAGCTCAGAACTGGGGGCTAGCGGCTACGAGCAGTACGTC. The V call is TRBV5-4, the J call TRBJ2-7; perhaps TRBD2 as D (7 bases). Germline V gives CDR1 SGHNT, CDR2 YYREEE (reference sequence). This CDR3 spans 16 amino acids. V was cut by 3 bases and J by 3 bases, with 19 bases left in between.

The chain combines TRBV5-1 with TRBJ2-7; 7 nucleotides align to TRBD2. The germline V gene encodes CDR1 SGHRS and CDR2 YFSETQ. The CDR3 extends over 17 amino acids. V lost 4 bases to trimming and J lost 5 bases; unmatched junction nucleotides: 18. This CDR3 reads CASSHRSWRLALHEQYV. CDR3 in DNA: TGCGCCAGCAGCCACCGGAGCTGGAGACTAGCACTCCACGAGCAGTACGTC.

This chain uses TRBV7-8 with TRBJ2-1, with TRBD2 matching over 9 bases. Trimming cost V 5 bases and J 4 bases; bases outside gene matches: 6. Germline assignment: CDR1 SGHVS and CDR2 FQNEAQ. The CDR3 sequence is 15 residues long. CDR3 nucleotide sequence: TGTGCCAGCAGCACGCGGACTAGCGCATACAATGAGCAGTTCTTC. Its protein is CASSTRTSAYNEQFF.

The genes are TRBV5-1 and TRBJ2-3; 7 positions match TRBD2. CDR3 length: 14 amino acids. V shed 4 bases and J 2 bases; nucleotides not matched to a gene: 4. Germline assignment: CDR1 SGHRS and CDR2 YFSETQ. CDR3 sequence reads: CASSHSGLTDTQYF. The CDR3 DNA reads TGCGCCAGCAGCCATAGCGGGCTCACAGATACGCAGTATTTT.

This chain uses TRBV7-9 with TRBJ1-2; the match to TRBD1 covers 7 bases. Trimming took 3 bases from V and 4 from J; bases not matched to a gene: 8. Germline CDR1 and CDR2: SEHNR and FQNEAQ (reference sequence). CDR3 size: 15 residues. CDR3 in amino acids: CASSFYRGFGYGYTF. In DNA form, the CDR3 reads TGTGCCAGCAGCTTTTACAGGGGTTTTGGCTATGGCTACACCTTC.

The chain is built from TRBV4-3 and TRBJ1-2; TRBD1 agrees at 10 bases. The junction had 4 bases not matched to a gene; V was cut back by 5 bases and J by 4 bases. Germline CDR1 and CDR2: LGHNA and YSLEER. The CDR3 loop spans 14 amino acids. The CDR3 nucleotides are TGCGCCAGCAGCGCCCGGACAGGGGGCTATGGCTACACCTTC. It is translated as CASSARTGGYGYTF.

The table lists this clone with a count of one. This chain uses TRBV5-8 with TRBJ2-2; the D gene is possibly TRBD2 (5 bases). Germline assignment: CDR1 SGHTS and CDR2 YDEGEE. This CDR3 is built from 14 residues. Between the trimmed V and J ends, which lost 5 bases and 5 bases, there was a span of 13 bases. CDR3 nucleotide sequence: TGTGCCAGCAGGAGGGCCCCGCTTACCGGGGAGCTGTTTTTT. Protein product: CASRRAPLTGELFF.

The chain carries TRBV7-2 and TRBJ2-3, with TRBD2 identical over 10 bases. CDR1 is SGHTA and CDR2 is FQGNSA in the germline V gene. V shed 5 bases and J 5 bases; nucleotides not matched to a gene: 13. This CDR3 spans 17 amino acids. This chain's CDR3 is CASSAYPLAGVGDTQYF. The DNA for the CDR3 is TGTGCCAGCAGCGCTTACCCGCTAGCGGGAGTTGGAGATACGCAGTATTTT. Using reference TRBV7-2 and TRBJ2-3 for the parts outside the CDR3, the full variable domain is GAGVSQSPSNKVTEKGKDVELRCDPISGHTALYWYRQSLGQGLEFLIYFQGNSAPDKSGLPSDRFSAERTGGSVSTLTIQRTQQEDSAVYLCASSAYPLAGVGDTQYFGPGTRLTVL.

V usage is TRBV24-1 and J usage is TRBJ2-3; possible D gene TRBD1, 5 bases. V lost 7 bases, J lost 3 bases, and 22 bases lay in between. The germline CDR1 and CDR2 sequences are KGHDR and SFDVKD. The CDR3 loop spans 17 amino acids. CDR3 bases: TGTGCCACCAGCGCTACCTACCCCGGGCCAGGGACAGATACGCAGTATTTT. It yields the protein CATSATYPGPGTDTQYF.

This sequence joins TRBV11-2 and TRBJ2-7; the D gene is possibly TRBD1 (5 bases). CDR3 size: 14 residues. V shed 2 bases and J shed 3 bases, with 11 bases lying between them. Germline CDR1 is SGHAT and CDR2 is FQNNGV. The CDR3 here is CASSLHTGYYEQYF. The CDR3 DNA reads as TGTGCCAGCAGCTTACACACAGGCTACTACGAGCAGTACTTC.